The 14 T cell receptor beta chains listed next were all sequenced from one sample in a study of T-cell memory formation after mild COVID-19. TCRdb reanalysed the 5' RACE reads using MiXCR and keeps one entry per CDR3 protein. The sample yields around 80,000 distinct CDR3 sequences, 9.5% to 15% seen once. The sample taken for sequencing was PBMCs or a T cell subset sorted from them (not recorded which). The receptors were sampled from a man aged 18 to 30 who had mild COVID-19 (a few samples of this study predate the infection). Cell type and time point are not known.

A few counts support this clonotype. The chain recombines TRBV12-5 with TRBJ1-3; a possible D gene is TRBD1 (6 bases). Germline V lookup: CDR1 LGHNT, CDR2 FRNRAP. V gave up 2 bases and J gave up 0 bases, with 11 bases separating them. This CDR3 spans 16 amino acids. CDR3 loop: CASGLNRASSGNTIYF. CDR3 coding DNA: TGTGCTAGTGGTTTGAACAGGGCCTCCTCTGGAAACACCATATATTTT.

This clonotype appeared a few times. This rearrangement joins TRBV5-6 to TRBJ2-5, with D perhaps matching TRBD1 or TRBD2 (6 bases each). Per germline, CDR1 SGHDT and CDR2 YYEEEE. CDR3 length: 13 amino acids. Trimming took 7 bases from V and 4 from J, leaving 14 bases between them. The CDR3 nucleotides are TGTGCCAGCGGGGGGCTAGTCGGAGAGACCCAGTACTTC. Translating gives CASGGLVGETQYF.

This clonotype was found many times. The rearrangement joins TRBV6-4 to TRBJ2-3; 7 nucleotides match TRBD2. The V gene end was trimmed by 7 bases and the J gene end by 2 bases; junction bases not matched to a gene: 6. The CDR3 totals 14 residues. CDR1 and CDR2 from the germline V gene are MRHNA and SNTAGT. CDR3 sequence (DNA): TGTGCCAGCAAACGGGGGGAACACACAGATACGCAGTATTTT. It translates to CASKRGEHTDTQYF.

The chain employs TRBV6-5 and TRBJ1-2; D gene ambiguous. Deletions cut 0 bases from V and 8 bases from J, with 10 bases between. CDR1 is MNHEY and CDR2 is SVGAGI in the germline V gene. The CDR3 spans 13 residues. Here the CDR3 DNA reads TGTGCCAGCAGTTACTCGAGGCTTAACGGCTACACCTTC. It codes for CASSYSRLNGYTF.

This clonotype was observed at least ten times. This sequence joins TRBV27 and TRBJ2-2; TRBD1 matches 8 bases. Germline V lookup: CDR1 MNHEY, CDR2 SMNVEV (reference sequence). CDR3 length equals 14 residues. With V trimmed by 4 bases and J by 6 bases, 4 bases remained unmatched. In DNA form, the CDR3 reads TGTGCCAGCAGTTCCGGACAGGGTCCCGGGGAGCTGTTTTTT. Protein product: CASSSGQGPGELFF.

The rearrangement joins TRBV5-1 to TRBJ1-2, with 7 bases identical to TRBD1. The CDR3 sequence is 13 residues long. Germline CDR1 SGHRS, CDR2 YFSETQ. V shed 1 base, J shed 4 bases, and the junction held 1 base outside the gene matches. The CDR3, as DNA: TGCGCCAGCAGCTTGACAGGGGTCTATGGCTACACCTTC. It encodes CASSLTGVYGYTF.

The J gene is TRBJ2-1, the V gene TRBV14; 10 positions agree with TRBD2. This CDR3 region has 17 residues. V was pared by 0 bases and J by 7 bases, with 9 bases of the junction left unmatched. Germline-derived CDR1 and CDR2 are SGHDN and FVKESK. The CDR3 reads CASSQEGGLAGVNEQFF. The CDR3 nucleotides read TGTGCCAGCAGCCAAGAGGGAGGGCTAGCGGGGGTAAATGAGCAGTTCTTC.

Only a few counts were recorded for this clonotype. J is TRBJ2-2 and V is TRBV7-9; D gene ambiguous. V was trimmed by 5 bases and J by 6 bases, leaving 13 bases between them. Germline V gives CDR1 SEHNR, CDR2 FQNEAQ (reference sequence). There are 14 residues in the CDR3. CDR3 residues: CASSGTESPGELFF. The CDR3 DNA follows: TGTGCCAGCAGCGGTACAGAAAGTCCCGGGGAGCTGTTTTTT. The complete variable domain, with remaining parts taken from reference TRBV7-9 and TRBJ2-2, reads DTGVSQNPRHKITKRGQNVTFRCDPISEHNRLYWYRQTLGQGPEFLTYFQNEAQLEKSRLLSDRFSAERPKGSFSTLEIQRTEQGDSAMYLCASSGTESPGELFFGEGSRLTVL.

The chain recombines TRBV6-2 or TRBV6-3 with TRBJ2-3, with D perhaps matching TRBD1 (5 bases). Deletions cut 5 bases from V and 0 bases from J, with 12 bases between. Germline loops: CDR1 MNHEY, CDR2 SVGEGT. The CDR3 runs 15 residues. CDR3 loop: CASSPQTESTDTQYF. Here the CDR3 DNA reads TGTGCCAGCAGTCCCCAGACAGAGAGCACAGATACGCAGTATTTT.

This chain links TRBV7-9 with TRBJ2-3, with unresolved D. Per germline, CDR1 SEHNR and CDR2 FQNEAQ (reference sequence). Trimming shortened V by 0 bases and J by 4 bases, and 11 bases separated the two germline ends. There are 15 residues in the CDR3. CDR3 bases: TGTGCCAGCAGCTTAGCGTGGGCTCTGGCAGATACGCAGTATTTT. This encodes CASSLAWALADTQYF.

This clonotype was seen at least ten times. The rearrangement links TRBV20-1 to TRBJ2-2; D is possibly TRBD1 or TRBD2 (5 bases each). The germline V and J ends were trimmed by 0 bases and 0 bases, with 11 bases remaining between them. Germline CDR1 reads DFQATT; CDR2 reads SNEGSKA (reference sequence). The CDR3 length is 16 residues. CDR3 region: CSARDLWGTNTGELFF. The CDR3 nucleotides are TGCAGTGCTAGAGATCTTTGGGGGACGAACACCGGGGAGCTGTTTTTT.

The V call is TRBV7-9, the J call TRBJ1-2, with D perhaps TRBD1 (5 bases). V dropped 2 bases and J dropped 8 bases, with 9 bases sitting between them. The CDR3 has 12 amino acids. Germline V gene sequence: CDR1 SEHNR, CDR2 FQNEAQ (reference sequence). CDR3 bases: TGTGCCAGCAGCTTAACGGGGGTCGGCTACACCTTC. Translating it yields CASSLTGVGYTF.

The chain links TRBV5-1 to TRBJ2-3; weak D call: TRBD1 (5 bases). The CDR3 covers 13 residues. V was clipped by 2 bases and J by 5 bases, with 9 bases between them. Germline V lookup: CDR1 SGHRS, CDR2 YFSETQ. CDR3 in amino acids: CASSFHRRDTQYF. CDR3 DNA sequence: TGCGCCAGCAGCTTCCACAGGAGAGATACGCAGTATTTT. The full variable domain, completed using reference TRBV5-1 and TRBJ2-3, is KAGVTQTPRYLIKTRGQQVTLSCSPISGHRSVSWYQQTPGQGLQFLFEYFSETQRNKGNFPGRFSGRQFSNSRSEMNVSTLELGDSALYLCASSFHRRDTQYFGPGTRLTVL.

As concerns this clonotype: This clone may be a read error of a much larger clone one base away. The J gene is TRBJ2-7, the V gene TRBV6-1, with 9 nucleotides matching TRBD1. The CDR3 loop spans 13 amino acids. Germline loops: CDR1 MNHNS, CDR2 SASEGT. The CDR3 reads CASRDRGAYEHYF. In DNA, the CDR3 is TGTGCCAGCAGGGACAGGGGAGCGTACGAGCATTACTTC.